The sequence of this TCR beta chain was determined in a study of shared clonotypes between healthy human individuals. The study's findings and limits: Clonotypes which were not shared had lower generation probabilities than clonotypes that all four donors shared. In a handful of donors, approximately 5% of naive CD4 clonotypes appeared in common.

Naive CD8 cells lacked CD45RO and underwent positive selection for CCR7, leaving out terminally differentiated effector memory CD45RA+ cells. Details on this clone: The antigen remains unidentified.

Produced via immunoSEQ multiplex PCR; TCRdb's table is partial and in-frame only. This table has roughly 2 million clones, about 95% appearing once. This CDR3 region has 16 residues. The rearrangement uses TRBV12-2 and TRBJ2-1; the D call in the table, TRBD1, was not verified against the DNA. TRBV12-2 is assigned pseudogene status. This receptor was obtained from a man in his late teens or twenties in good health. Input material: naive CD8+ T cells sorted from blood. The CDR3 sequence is CASRSGMGQSYNEQFF. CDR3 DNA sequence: TGTGCAAGTCGCTCGGGTATGGGACAGTCCTACAATGAGCAGTTCTTC.